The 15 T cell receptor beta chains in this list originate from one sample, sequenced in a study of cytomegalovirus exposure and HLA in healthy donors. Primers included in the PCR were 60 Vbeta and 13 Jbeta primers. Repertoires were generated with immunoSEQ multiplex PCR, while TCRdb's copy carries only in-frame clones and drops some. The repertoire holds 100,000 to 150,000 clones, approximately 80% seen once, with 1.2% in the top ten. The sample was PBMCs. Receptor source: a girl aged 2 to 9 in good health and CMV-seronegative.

The CDR3, as DNA: TGTGCCAGCAGACGGGACAGGGGCACAGATACGCAGTATTTT. Its protein product is CASRRDRGTDTQYF. The chain employs TRBV2 and TRBJ2-3; 9 bases agree with TRBD1. Trimming removed 6 bases from V and 1 base from J; junction bases left unmatched: 2. The CDR3 is 14 residues long. Germline loops: CDR1 SNHLY, CDR2 FYNNEI.

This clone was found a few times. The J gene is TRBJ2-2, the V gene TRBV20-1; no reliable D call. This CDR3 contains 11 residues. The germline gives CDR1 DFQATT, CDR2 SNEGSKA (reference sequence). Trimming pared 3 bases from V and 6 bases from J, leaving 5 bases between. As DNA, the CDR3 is TGCAGTGCTAGTCTATCCGGGGAGCTGTTTTTT. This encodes CSASLSGELFF.

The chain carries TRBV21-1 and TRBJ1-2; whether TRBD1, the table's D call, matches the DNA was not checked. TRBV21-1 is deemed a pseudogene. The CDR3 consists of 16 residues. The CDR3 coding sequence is TGTGCCAGCCTAAACAGGCCAGGTATGGTCGACTATGGCTACACCTTC. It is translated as CASLNRPGMVDYGYTF.

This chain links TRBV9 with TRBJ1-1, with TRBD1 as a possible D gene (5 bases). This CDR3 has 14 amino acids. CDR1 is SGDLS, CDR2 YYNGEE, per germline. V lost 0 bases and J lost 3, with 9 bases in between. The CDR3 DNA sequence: TGTGCCAGCAGCGTAGGTACAGGTCACACTGAAGCTTTCTTT. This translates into CASSVGTGHTEAFF.

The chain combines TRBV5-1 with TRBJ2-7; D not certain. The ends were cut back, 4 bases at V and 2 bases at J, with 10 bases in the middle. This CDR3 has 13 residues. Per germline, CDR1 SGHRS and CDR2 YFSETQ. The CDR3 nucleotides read TGCGCCAGCAGCCCCTACCATGCCTACGAGCAGTACTTC. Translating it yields CASSPYHAYEQYF.

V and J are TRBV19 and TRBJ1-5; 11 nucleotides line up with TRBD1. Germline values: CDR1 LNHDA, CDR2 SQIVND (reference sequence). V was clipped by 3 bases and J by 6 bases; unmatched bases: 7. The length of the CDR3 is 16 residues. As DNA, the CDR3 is TGTGCCAGTAGTATGACTCGGACAGGGGGCGTTCAGCCCCAGCATTTT. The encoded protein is CASSMTRTGGVQPQHF.

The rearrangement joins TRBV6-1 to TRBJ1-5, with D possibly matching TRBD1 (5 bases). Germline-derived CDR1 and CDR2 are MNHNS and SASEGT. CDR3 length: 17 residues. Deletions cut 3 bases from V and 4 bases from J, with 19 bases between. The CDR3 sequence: CASSEAAATRGNQPQHF. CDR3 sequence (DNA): TGTGCCAGCAGTGAGGCGGCGGCGACTCGGGGGAATCAGCCCCAGCATTTT.

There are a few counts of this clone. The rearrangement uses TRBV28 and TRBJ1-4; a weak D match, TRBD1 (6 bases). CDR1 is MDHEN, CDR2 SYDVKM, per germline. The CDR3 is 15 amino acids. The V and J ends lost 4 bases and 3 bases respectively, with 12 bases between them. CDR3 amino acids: CASSSQGSANEKLFF. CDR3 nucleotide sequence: TGTGCCAGCAGTTCACAGGGATCGGCTAATGAAAAACTGTTTTTT.

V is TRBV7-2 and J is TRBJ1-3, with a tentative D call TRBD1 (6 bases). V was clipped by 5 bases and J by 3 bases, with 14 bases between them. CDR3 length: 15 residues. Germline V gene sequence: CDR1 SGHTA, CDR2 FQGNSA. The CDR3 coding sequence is TGTGCCAGCAGCCATGATTGGACAGATGGAAACACCATATATTTT. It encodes CASSHDWTDGNTIYF.

The CDR3 here is CASSVAGGLNYGYTF. For the CDR3, the DNA is TGTGCCAGCAGCGTAGCTGGGGGGTTGAACTATGGCTACACCTTC. The rearrangement uses TRBV9 and TRBJ1-2; TRBD1 is a possible D gene (5 bases). V shed 0 bases and J shed 2 bases, with 11 bases lying between them. This CDR3 has 15 residues. Germline V gives CDR1 SGDLS, CDR2 YYNGEE.

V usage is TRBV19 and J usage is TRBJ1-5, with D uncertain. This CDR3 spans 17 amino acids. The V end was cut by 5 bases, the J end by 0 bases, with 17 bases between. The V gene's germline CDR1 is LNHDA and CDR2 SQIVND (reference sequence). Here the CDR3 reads CASSPLFQHYSNQPQHF. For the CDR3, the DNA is TGTGCCAGTAGTCCACTCTTCCAGCACTATAGCAATCAGCCCCAGCATTTT.

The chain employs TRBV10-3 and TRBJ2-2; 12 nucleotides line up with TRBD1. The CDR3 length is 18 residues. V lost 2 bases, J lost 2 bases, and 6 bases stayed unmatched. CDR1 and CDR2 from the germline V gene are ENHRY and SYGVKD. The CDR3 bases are TGTGCCATCAGTGAGCGTCCCGGGACAGGGGGCAACACCGGGGAGCTGTTTTTT. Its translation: CAISERPGTGGNTGELFF.

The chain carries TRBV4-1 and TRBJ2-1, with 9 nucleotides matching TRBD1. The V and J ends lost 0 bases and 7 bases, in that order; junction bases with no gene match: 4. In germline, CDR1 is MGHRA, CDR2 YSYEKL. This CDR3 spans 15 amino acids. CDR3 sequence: CASSQDGDRGNEQFF. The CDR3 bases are TGCGCCAGCAGCCAAGATGGAGACAGGGGGAATGAGCAGTTCTTC.

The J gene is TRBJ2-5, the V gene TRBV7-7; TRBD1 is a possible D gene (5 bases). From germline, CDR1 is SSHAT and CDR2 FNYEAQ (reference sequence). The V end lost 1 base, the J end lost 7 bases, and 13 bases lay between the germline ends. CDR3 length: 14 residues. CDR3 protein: CASSLGGQRGTQYF. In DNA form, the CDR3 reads TGTGCCAGCAGCTTAGGGGGCCAGCGAGGGACCCAGTACTTC.

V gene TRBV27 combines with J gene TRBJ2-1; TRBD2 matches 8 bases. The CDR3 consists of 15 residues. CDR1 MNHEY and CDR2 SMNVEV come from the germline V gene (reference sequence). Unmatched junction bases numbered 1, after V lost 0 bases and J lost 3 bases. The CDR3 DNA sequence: TGTGCCAGCAGTTTATCGCGGGGGGTCTACAATGAGCAGTTCTTC. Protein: CASSLSRGVYNEQFF.